This T cell receptor beta chain stems from a study of T cell clonality in common variable immunodeficiency. V lost 7 bases, J lost 2 bases, and 10 bases lay in between. The CDR3 contains 14 residues. Germline CDR1 SGHKS, CDR2 YYEKEE (reference sequence). Equal genomic DNA amounts from CVID and control samples were sequenced. TCRdb keeps only in-frame clones here, not all; method: immunoSEQ multiplex PCR. There are more than 35,000 clones in the sample, none observed a single time. Findings and limits, study-wide: Repertoire-complication correlations in CVID were limited by patient heterogeneity. Reportedly, TCR beta sequences from common variable immunodeficiency showed fewer deletions and N-nucleotide insertions.

Both groups were predominantly of Caucasian heritage. The sample holds many counts of this clone. Antigen unknown. The sequence runs out 3 residues before the end of the CDR3; the remainder is reconstructed from the germline J gene. The chain carries TRBV5-5 and TRBJ2-6, with D possibly TRBD2 on 6 matching bases. The sequencing sample was made of peripheral blood mononuclear cells. The clonotype comes from a person aged 18 to 75 in good health. The CDR3 loop is CASHSGAGANVLTF. The DNA read from the CDR3 is TGTGCCAGCCACTCGGGGGCTGGGGCCAACGTC.